The sequence of this TCR beta chain was determined in a study of CD4 T cells in relation to SARS-CoV-2 and coronaviruses. Study at large: ViraFEST: roughly 10-day antigen culture of PBMCs, then TCR beta CDR3 sequencing. No peptide or an HIV-1 Nef peptide pool served as negative control. Findings of the study overall: Crossreactivity was assessed only for spike protein, not other viral proteins.

CDR3 size: 13 residues. Deletions cut 5 bases from V and 5 bases from J, with 12 bases between. CDR1 and CDR2 from the germline V gene are MDHEN and SYDVKM. Profiled with immunoSEQ multiplex PCR; TCRdb holds only in-frame clones, not every one. This sample has 16,000 or so clones, with over 75% found just once. Comment on this clone: Its specificity is not known.

The unexposed donors gave CD4+ T cells in about 2011-2018, prior to COVID-19. After more than eight days of culture, CD4+ T cells were isolated. As cell numbers allowed, unexposed-donor CD4+ T cells faced SARS-CoV-2 S/N and four cold-coronavirus spikes. The clonotype comes from a human donor in good health. The chain is built from TRBV28 and TRBJ2-5; D possibly corresponds to TRBD2 (5 bases). Sample: CD4+ T cells from PBMCs, cultured in vitro. The CDR3 spells CASSRGIAETQYF. CDR3 nucleotide sequence: TGTGCCAGCAGTCGAGGGATAGCGGAGACCCAGTACTTC.